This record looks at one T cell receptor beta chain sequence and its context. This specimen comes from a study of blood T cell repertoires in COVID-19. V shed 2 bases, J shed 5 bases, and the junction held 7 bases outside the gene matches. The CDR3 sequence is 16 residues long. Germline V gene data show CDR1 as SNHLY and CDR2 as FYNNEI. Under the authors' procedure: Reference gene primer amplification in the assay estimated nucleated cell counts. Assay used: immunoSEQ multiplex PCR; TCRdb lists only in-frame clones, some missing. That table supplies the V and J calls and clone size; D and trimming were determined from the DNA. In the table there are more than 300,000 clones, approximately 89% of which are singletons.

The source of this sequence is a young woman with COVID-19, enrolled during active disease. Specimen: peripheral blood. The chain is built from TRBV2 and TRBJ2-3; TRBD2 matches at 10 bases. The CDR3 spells CASSEKASGSVDTQYF. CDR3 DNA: TGTGCCAGCAGTGAAAAGGCTAGCGGGAGTGTAGATACGCAGTATTTT.